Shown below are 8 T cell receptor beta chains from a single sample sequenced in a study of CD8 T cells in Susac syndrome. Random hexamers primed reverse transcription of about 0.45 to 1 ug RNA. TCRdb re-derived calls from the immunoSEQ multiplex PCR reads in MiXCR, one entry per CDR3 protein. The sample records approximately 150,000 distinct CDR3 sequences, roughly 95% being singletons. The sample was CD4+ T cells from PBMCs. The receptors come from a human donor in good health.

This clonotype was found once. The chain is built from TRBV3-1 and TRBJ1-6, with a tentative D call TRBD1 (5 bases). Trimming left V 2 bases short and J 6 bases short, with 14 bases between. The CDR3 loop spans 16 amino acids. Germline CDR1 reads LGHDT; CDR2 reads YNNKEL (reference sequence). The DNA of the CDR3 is TGTGCCAGCAGCCAACTAAATAGTGGGGCTAATTCACCCCTCCACTTT. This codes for CASSQLNSGANSPLHF.

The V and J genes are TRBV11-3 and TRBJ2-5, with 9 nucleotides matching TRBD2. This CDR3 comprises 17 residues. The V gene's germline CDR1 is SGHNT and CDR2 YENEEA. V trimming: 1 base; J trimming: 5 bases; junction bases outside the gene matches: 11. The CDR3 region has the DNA TGTGCCAGCAGCTTAGCCCCCGGGACTAGCATAAAGGAGACCCAGTACTTC. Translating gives CASSLAPGTSIKETQYF.

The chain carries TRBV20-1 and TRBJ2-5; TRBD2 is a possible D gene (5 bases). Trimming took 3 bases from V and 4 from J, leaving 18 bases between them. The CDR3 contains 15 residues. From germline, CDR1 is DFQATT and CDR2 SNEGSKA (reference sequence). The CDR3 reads CSASGAGGFGETQYF. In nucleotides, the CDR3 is TGCAGTGCTAGTGGCGCGGGTGGGTTCGGAGAGACCCAGTACTTC.

The CDR3 DNA is TGTGCCAGCAGCTTGAGGCAGGGGGACGCTTTCTTT. As protein: CASSLRQGDAFF. The rearrangement uses TRBV5-6 and TRBJ1-1; 7 bases are shared with TRBD1. V shed 1 base, J shed 11 bases, and the junction held 5 bases outside the gene matches. This CDR3 contains 12 residues. CDR1 and CDR2 (germline): SGHDT, YYEEEE.

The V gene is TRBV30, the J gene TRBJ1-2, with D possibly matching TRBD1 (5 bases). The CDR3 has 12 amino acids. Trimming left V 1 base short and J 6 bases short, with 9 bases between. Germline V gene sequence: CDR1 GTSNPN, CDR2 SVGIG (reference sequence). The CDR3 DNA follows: TGTGCCTGGAGTGGACAGTGGAATGGCTACACCTTC. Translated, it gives CAWSGQWNGYTF. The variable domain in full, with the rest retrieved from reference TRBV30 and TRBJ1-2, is SQTIHQWPATLVQPVGSPLSLECTVEGTSNPNLYWYRQAAGRGLQLLFYSVGIGQISSEVPQNLSASRPQDRQFILSSKKLLLSDSGFYLCAWSGQWNGYTFGSGTRLTVV.

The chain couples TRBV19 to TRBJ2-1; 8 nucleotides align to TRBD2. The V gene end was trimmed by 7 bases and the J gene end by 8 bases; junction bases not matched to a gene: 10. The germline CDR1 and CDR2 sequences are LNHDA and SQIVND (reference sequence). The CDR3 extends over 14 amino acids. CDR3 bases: TGTGCCAGTAAGGACGGGGGGGCCAGGGATGAGCAGTTCTTC. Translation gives CASKDGGARDEQFF. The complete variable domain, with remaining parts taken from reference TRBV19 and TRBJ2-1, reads DGGITQSPKYLFRKEGQNVTLSCEQNLNHDAMYWYRQDPGQGLRLIYYSQIVNDFQKGDIAEGYSVSREKKESFPLTVTSAQKNPTAFYLCASKDGGARDEQFFGPGTRLTVL.

The DNA for the CDR3 is TGCAGCGTTGCGGCTAGCGGGATACGGGAGACCCAGTACTTC. Protein product: CSVAASGIRETQYF. The rearrangement joins TRBV29-1 to TRBJ2-5; the match to TRBD2 covers 9 bases. Trimming took 4 bases from V and 5 from J; bases not matched to a gene: 8. In germline, CDR1 is SQVTM, CDR2 ANQGSEA. This CDR3 is 14 amino acids long.

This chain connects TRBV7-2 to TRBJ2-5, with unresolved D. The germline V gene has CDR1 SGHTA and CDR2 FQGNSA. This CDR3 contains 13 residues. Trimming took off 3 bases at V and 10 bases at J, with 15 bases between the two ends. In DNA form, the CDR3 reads TGTGCCAGCAGCTTTTTGGCAGAATCGGTCCAGTACTTC. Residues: CASSFLAESVQYF.